The entry below gives a single TCR beta chain sequence along with its context. The authors' processing: Amplified reference gene primers provided the basis for estimating nucleated cell counts. TCRdb's copy holds only in-frame clones and misses some; the assay was immunoSEQ multiplex PCR. From that table come the V and J calls and clone size; the DNA was used to work out D and trimming. This table holds approximately 250,000 clones, approximately 86% found once. This sample is part of a study of blood T cell repertoires in COVID-19. V was cut by 2 bases and J by 6 bases, with 11 bases left in between. Germline-derived CDR1 and CDR2 are KGHSH and LQKENI. The CDR3 extends over 14 amino acids.

The TCR sequence derives from a woman aged 70-85 years with COVID-19, enrolled during active disease. The J gene is TRBJ1-5, the V gene TRBV18; weak D call: TRBD1 (5 bases). The sequencing input was peripheral blood. CDR3 nucleotides: TGTGCCAGCTCACCATCTAAGGGGCTTCAGCCCCAGCATTTT. Amino acids: CASSPSKGLQPQHF.